The 5 T cell receptor beta chains presented below share a single source sample, sequenced in a study of radiation and T cells in renal cell carcinoma. Time point described: blood 4 weeks post-SBRT, at nephrectomy. Treatment meaning: 15 Gy SBRT to primary tumor, nephrectomy 4 weeks later. The protocol was immunoSEQ multiplex PCR, while the TCRdb copy is restricted to in-frame clones and leaves out a portion. The table lists 150,000 to 200,000 clones, about 87% of them singletons. The sample here was blood, taken from a patient whose treatment included radiotherapy and nephrectomy. The receptors stem from a woman between 45 and 60 years old with renal cell carcinoma.

This clone was counted only a few times. The chain links TRBV5-1 to TRBJ1-4; no firm D call. This CDR3 comprises 17 residues. V lost 0 bases to trimming and J lost 0 bases, with 12 bases between them. Per germline, CDR1 SGHRS and CDR2 YFSETQ. CDR3 sequence (DNA): TGCGCCAGCAGCTTGGGGCGTAGTGAAACAACTAATGAAAAACTGTTTTTT. Protein sequence: CASSLGRSETTNEKLFF.

The chain couples TRBV5-1 to TRBJ1-2; TRBD1 agrees at 11 bases. Germline V gene lookup returns CDR1 SGHRS and CDR2 YFSETQ. The J segment lost 8 bases and the V segment lost 1 base, leaving 1 base of the junction unmatched. This CDR3 spans 13 amino acids. The CDR3, as DNA: TGCGCCAGCAGCTTGCGGACAGGGGGCGGCTACACCTTC. It translates to CASSLRTGGGYTF.

This chain connects TRBV4-1 to TRBJ1-2, with 8 bases fitting TRBD1. Per the germline V gene, CDR1 is MGHRA and CDR2 is YSYEKL. The CDR3 totals 17 residues. V lost 0 bases, J lost 4 bases, and 10 bases stayed unmatched. CDR3 nucleotide sequence: TGCGCCAGCAGCCAAGAGGGGGCACAGGGGGTTTTCTATGGCTACACCTTC. This encodes CASSQEGAQGVFYGYTF.

This chain links TRBV21-1 with TRBJ1-5. TRBV21-1 is recorded as a pseudogene. The CDR3 runs to 16 residues. The CDR3 region has the DNA TGTGCCAGCAGCAAAGCCACAAATGAGAGCAATCAGCCCCAGCATTTT. Translation gives CASSKATNESNQPQHF.

The V call is TRBV5-1, the J call TRBJ2-3; 8 bases fit TRBD2. CDR3 length: 15 residues. The germline V gene encodes CDR1 SGHRS and CDR2 YFSETQ. With 4 bases clipped from V and 8 bases from J, the junction kept 12 bases outside the gene matches. The CDR3: CASSGPGLVSGTQYF. DNA for the CDR3: TGCGCCAGCAGCGGTCCGGGACTAGTCTCTGGTACGCAGTATTTT. Looking up the rest from reference TRBV5-1 and TRBJ2-3 gives the full variable domain: KAGVTQTPRYLIKTRGQQVTLSCSPISGHRSVSWYQQTPGQGLQFLFEYFSETQRNKGNFPGRFSGRQFSNSRSEMNVSTLELGDSALYLCASSGPGLVSGTQYFGPGTRLTVL.